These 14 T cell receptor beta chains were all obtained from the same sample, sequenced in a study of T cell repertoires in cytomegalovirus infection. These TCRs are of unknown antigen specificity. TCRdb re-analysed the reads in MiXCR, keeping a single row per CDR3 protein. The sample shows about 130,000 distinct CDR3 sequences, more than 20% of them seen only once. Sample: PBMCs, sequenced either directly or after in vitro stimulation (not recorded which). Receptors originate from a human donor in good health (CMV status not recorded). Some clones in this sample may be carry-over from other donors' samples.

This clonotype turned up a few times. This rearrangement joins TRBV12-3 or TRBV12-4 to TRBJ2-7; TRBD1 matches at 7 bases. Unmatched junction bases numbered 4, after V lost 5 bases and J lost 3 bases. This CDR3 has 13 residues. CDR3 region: CASSKRQGYEQYF. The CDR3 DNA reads TGTGCCAGCAGTAAAAGACAGGGCTACGAGCAGTACTTC.

CDR3 in amino acids: CASSTGADTQYF. The CDR3 nucleotides read TGTGCCAGCAGTACGGGAGCAGATACGCAGTATTTT. V usage is TRBV12-3 or TRBV12-4 and J usage is TRBJ2-3; D is possibly TRBD2 (6 bases). The V end lost 5 bases, the J end lost 4 bases, and 7 bases lay between the germline ends. The CDR3 loop spans 12 amino acids.

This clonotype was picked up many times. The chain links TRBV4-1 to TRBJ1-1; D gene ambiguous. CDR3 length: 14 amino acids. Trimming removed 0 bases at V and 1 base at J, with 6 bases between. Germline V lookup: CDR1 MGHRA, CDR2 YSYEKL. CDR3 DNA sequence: TGCGCCAGCAGCCAAGATCCCAGGAACACTGAAGCTTTCTTT. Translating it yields CASSQDPRNTEAFF.

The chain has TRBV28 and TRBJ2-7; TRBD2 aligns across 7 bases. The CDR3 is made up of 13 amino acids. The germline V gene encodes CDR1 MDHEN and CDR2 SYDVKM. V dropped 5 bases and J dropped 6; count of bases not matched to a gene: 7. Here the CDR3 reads CASSGGGVSEQYF. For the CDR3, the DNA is TGTGCCAGCAGTGGGGGGGGGGTTAGCGAGCAGTACTTC.

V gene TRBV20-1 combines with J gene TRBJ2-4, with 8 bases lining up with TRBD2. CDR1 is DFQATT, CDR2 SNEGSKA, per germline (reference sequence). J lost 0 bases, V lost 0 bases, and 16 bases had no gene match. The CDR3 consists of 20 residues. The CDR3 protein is CSARDPSGSRTVEAKNIQYF. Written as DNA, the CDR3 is TGCAGTGCTAGAGATCCAAGCGGGAGTAGGACGGTTGAAGCCAAAAACATTCAGTACTTC.

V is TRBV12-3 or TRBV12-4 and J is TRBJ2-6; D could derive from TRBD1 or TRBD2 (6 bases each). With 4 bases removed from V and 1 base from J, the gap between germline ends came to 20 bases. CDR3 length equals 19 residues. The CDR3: CASSSDGGSGWSGANVLTF. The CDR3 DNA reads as TGTGCCAGCAGTTCCGACGGGGGCTCCGGGTGGTCTGGGGCCAACGTCCTGACTTTC.

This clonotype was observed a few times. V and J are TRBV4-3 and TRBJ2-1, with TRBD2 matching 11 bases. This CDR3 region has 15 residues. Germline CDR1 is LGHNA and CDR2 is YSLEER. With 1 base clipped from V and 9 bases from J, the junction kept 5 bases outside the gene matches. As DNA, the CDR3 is TGCGCCAGCAGCCAAGGGCCGGGACTAGCGGCTGAGCAGTTCTTC. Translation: CASSQGPGLAAEQFF.

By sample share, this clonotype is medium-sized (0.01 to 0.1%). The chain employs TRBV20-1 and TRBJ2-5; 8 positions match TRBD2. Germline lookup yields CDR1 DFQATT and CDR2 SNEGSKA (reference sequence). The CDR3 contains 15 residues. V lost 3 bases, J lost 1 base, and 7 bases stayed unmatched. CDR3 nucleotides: TGCAGTGCTAGTGTTGATAGCGGGACCCAAGAGACCCAGTACTTC. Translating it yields CSASVDSGTQETQYF.

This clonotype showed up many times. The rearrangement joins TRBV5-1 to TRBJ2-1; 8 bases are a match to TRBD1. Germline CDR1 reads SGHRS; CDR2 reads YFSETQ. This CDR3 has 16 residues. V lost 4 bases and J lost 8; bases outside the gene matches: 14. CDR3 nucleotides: TGCGCCAGCAGCATTCTTCGGACAGGGCCCTCTGATGAGCAGTTCTTC. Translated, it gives CASSILRTGPSDEQFF. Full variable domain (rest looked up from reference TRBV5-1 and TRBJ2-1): KAGVTQTPRYLIKTRGQQVTLSCSPISGHRSVSWYQQTPGQGLQFLFEYFSETQRNKGNFPGRFSGRQFSNSRSEMNVSTLELGDSALYLCASSILRTGPSDEQFFGPGTRLTVL.

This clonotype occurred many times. The DNA of the CDR3 is TGTGCCAGCCAGGGACAGGGGGCGAACACTGAAGCTTTCTTT. Its protein is CASQGQGANTEAFF. This chain links TRBV19 with TRBJ1-1, with 12 bases aligning to TRBD1. The CDR3 extends over 14 amino acids. Per the germline V gene, CDR1 is LNHDA and CDR2 is SQIVND (reference sequence). V shed 9 bases and J 1 base; nucleotides not matched to a gene: 3. The full variable domain, completed using reference TRBV19 and TRBJ1-1, is DGGITQSPKYLFRKEGQNVTLSCEQNLNHDAMYWYRQDPGQGLRLIYYSQIVNDFQKGDIAEGYSVSREKKESFPLTVTSAQKNPTAFYLCASQGQGANTEAFFGQGTRLTVV.

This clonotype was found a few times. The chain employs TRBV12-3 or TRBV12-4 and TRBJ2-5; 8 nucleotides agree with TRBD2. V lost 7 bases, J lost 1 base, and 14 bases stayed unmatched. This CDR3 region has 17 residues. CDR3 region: CASIFSPAGGAQETQYF. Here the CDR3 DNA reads TGTGCCAGCATCTTCTCCCCGGCGGGAGGAGCCCAAGAGACCCAGTACTTC.

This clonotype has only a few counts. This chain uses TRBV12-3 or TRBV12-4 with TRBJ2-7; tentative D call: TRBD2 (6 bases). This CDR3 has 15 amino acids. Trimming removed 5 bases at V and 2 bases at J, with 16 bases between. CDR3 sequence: CASSSPAGGTYEQYF. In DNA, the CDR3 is TGTGCCAGCAGTAGCCCAGCGGGCGGGACCTACGAGCAGTACTTC.

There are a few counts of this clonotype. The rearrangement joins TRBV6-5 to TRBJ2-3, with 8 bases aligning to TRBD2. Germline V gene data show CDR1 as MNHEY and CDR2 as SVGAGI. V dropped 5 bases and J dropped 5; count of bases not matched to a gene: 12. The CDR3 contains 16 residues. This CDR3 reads CASSATSGGPQDTQYF. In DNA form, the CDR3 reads TGTGCCAGCAGTGCCACTAGCGGAGGCCCTCAAGATACGCAGTATTTT.

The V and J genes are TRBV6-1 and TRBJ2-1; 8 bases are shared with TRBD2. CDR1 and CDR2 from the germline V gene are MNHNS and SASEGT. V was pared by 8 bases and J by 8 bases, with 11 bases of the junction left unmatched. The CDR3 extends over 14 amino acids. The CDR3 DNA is TGTGCCAGCGGGGGAGGGGACGGGGGGGATGAGCAGTTCTTC. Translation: CASGGGDGGDEQFF.